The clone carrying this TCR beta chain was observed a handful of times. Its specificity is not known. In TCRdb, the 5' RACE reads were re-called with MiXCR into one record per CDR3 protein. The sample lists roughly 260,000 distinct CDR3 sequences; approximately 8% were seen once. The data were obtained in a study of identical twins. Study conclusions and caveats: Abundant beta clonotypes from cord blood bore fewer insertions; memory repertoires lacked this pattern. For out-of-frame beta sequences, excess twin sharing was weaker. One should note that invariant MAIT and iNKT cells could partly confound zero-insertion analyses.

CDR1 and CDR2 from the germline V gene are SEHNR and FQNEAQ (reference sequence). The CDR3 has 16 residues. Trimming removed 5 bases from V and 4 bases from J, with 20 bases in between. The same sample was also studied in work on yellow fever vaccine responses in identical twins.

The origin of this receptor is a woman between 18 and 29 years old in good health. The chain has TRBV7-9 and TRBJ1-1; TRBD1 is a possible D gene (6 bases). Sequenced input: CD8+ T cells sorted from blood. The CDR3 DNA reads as TGTGCCAGCAGCCCGGAATGGACGGGGGGCGGCACTGAAGCTTTCTTT. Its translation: CASSPEWTGGGTEAFF.